This TCR beta chain was captured by sequencing in a study of prognosis after radiotherapy for stage I lung cancer. Losses at the gene ends were 7 bases for V and 1 base for J; bases not matched to a gene: 10. Looked up from germline, CDR1 is LNHDA and CDR2 is SQIVND (reference sequence). This CDR3 has 16 residues. CDR3 of TCR beta was amplified from genomic DNA via a two-round multiplex PCR. It was primers specific to each TRBV and TRBJ gene that first-round PCR used. TCRdb reprocessed the multiplex PCR reads with MiXCR, giving one entry per CDR3 protein. The sample contains some 27,000 distinct CDR3 sequences, about a third of which appear only once. This clonotype was observed at least ten times.

The sequence was obtained from a donor aged 50 or older with non-small cell lung cancer. V and J are TRBV19 and TRBJ2-5; 9 bases map to TRBD2. The sample here was PBMCs, taken before or after stereotactic body radiation therapy (not recorded which). The chain's CDR3 is CASMSGGSAFQETQYF. For the CDR3, the DNA is TGTGCCAGTATGAGCGGGGGGTCCGCTTTCCAAGAGACCCAGTACTTC.